This T cell receptor beta chain came from a study of T-cell reconstitution after alpha-beta-depleted transplantation in children. This clonotype showed up many times. Library preparation (for TCRbeta) was performed with unique molecular identifiers. TCRdb re-called the PCR reads through MiXCR, storing one row per CDR3 protein. This sample has roughly 200,000 distinct CDR3 sequences, with around 7.7% found just once. With 7 bases clipped from V and 3 bases from J, the junction kept 12 bases outside the gene matches. CDR3 length: 15 amino acids. Germline CDR1 is SQVTM and CDR2 is ANQGSEA. This TCR came from a male patient aged 2 to 9 who had a stem cell transplant for acute myeloid leukemia, so the T cells may come from the graft donor. Sequencing was performed on PBMCs, mostly from graft donor cells, taken 360 days after TCRalphabeta/CD19-depleted stem cell transplant. This sequence joins TRBV29-1 and TRBJ2-3; 8 nucleotides align to TRBD1. The CDR3 here is CSADLAGGVTDTQYF. CDR3 sequence (DNA): TGCAGCGCCGACTTGGCAGGGGGCGTAACAGATACGCAGTATTTT.